The 29 T cell receptor beta chains in this list originate from one sample, sequenced in a study of PD-L1 blockade in urothelial cancer. The table came from immunoSEQ multiplex PCR; TCRdb's copy has only in-frame clones and leaves some out. The data contain roughly 36,000 clones, around 88% of them singletons. Source: PBMCs, taken around atezolizumab (anti-PD-L1) treatment. All receptors come from a man aged 55-75 years with urothelial cancer.

This sequence joins TRBV19 and TRBJ2-7; 7 nucleotides match TRBD2. This CDR3 is built from 15 residues. The J segment lost 3 bases and the V segment lost 5 bases, leaving 10 bases of the junction unmatched. The V gene's germline CDR1 is LNHDA and CDR2 SQIVND (reference sequence). This chain's CDR3 is CASSSASGNFYEQYF. In DNA, the CDR3 is TGTGCCAGTAGTTCTGCTAGCGGTAACTTCTACGAGCAGTACTTC.

For the CDR3, the DNA is TGTGCCAGCAGCCTTTACCTAGCCAATGAGCAGTTCTTC. This gives the protein CASSLYLANEQFF. The chain links TRBV11-3 to TRBJ2-1; tentative D call: TRBD2 (5 bases). CDR3 size: 13 residues. Germline assignment: CDR1 SGHNT and CDR2 YENEEA. Trimming took 5 bases from V and 6 from J, leaving 11 bases between them.

The chain combines TRBV28 with TRBJ2-3; D gene ambiguous. The germline V gene encodes CDR1 MDHEN and CDR2 SYDVKM. V lost 4 bases and J 1 base, leaving 12 bases between the germline ends. CDR3 length: 15 amino acids. For the CDR3, the DNA is TGTGCCAGCAGTTCTCGAACCCGGGGCACAGATACGCAGTATTTT. As protein: CASSSRTRGTDTQYF.

This clone appeared a single time. The rearrangement uses TRBV30 and TRBJ2-7, with TRBD1 matching 9 bases. The CDR3 runs 12 residues. Germline V gene lookup returns CDR1 GTSNPN and CDR2 SVGIG (reference sequence). V shed 8 bases and J 3 bases; nucleotides not matched to a gene: 5. DNA of the CDR3: TGTGCCGGGGGACAGGGTTTCTACGAGCAGTACTTC. Protein product: CAGGQGFYEQYF.

V and J are TRBV15 and TRBJ2-3, with 10 nucleotides matching TRBD2. The CDR3 sequence is 18 residues long. V shed 0 bases and J 2 bases; nucleotides not matched to a gene: 8. Germline V CDR1 and CDR2: LNHNV, YYDKDF (reference sequence). The CDR3 DNA reads TGTGCCACCAGCAGAGATCACACTAGCGGGACCAACACAGATACGCAGTATTTT. It encodes CATSRDHTSGTNTDTQYF. The whole variable domain, remainder taken from reference TRBV15 and TRBJ2-3, is DAMVIQNPRYQVTQFGKPVTLSCSQTLNHNVMYWYQQKSSQAPKLLFHYYDKDFNNEADTPDNFQSRRPNTSFCFLDIRSPGLGDTAMYLCATSRDHTSGTNTDTQYFGPGTRLTVL.

The chain carries TRBV19 and TRBJ2-7; TRBD1 aligns across 7 bases. V dropped 6 bases and J dropped 0; count of bases not matched to a gene: 11. The CDR3 is 16 amino acids. Per germline, CDR1 LNHDA and CDR2 SQIVND (reference sequence). The CDR3 spells CASRKQGSSYSYEQYF. CDR3 nucleotide sequence: TGTGCCAGTAGAAAACAGGGGTCTTCCTACTCCTACGAGCAGTACTTC.

The CDR3 nucleotides are TGTGCCAGTAGCGATTGGACAGGGGACAACACTGAAGCTTTCTTT. Translated: CASSDWTGDNTEAFF. V is TRBV19 and J is TRBJ1-1, with TRBD1 matching 9 bases. CDR3 length equals 15 residues. The germline V gene has CDR1 LNHDA and CDR2 SQIVND (reference sequence). V shed 6 bases and J 2 bases; nucleotides not matched to a gene: 7.

The genes are TRBV6-6 and TRBJ2-7; a possible D gene is TRBD1 (6 bases). This CDR3 region has 16 residues. Germline values: CDR1 MNHNY, CDR2 SVGAGI (reference sequence). V lost 0 bases to trimming and J lost 4 bases, with 16 bases between them. The CDR3 reads CASSYSRAGEGYEQYF. The CDR3 DNA reads TGTGCCAGCAGTTACTCGAGGGCAGGGGAAGGGTACGAGCAGTACTTC.

The chain carries TRBV18 and TRBJ2-3, with 8 bases matching TRBD2. Germline CDR1 KGHSH, CDR2 LQKENI. V trimming: 2 bases; J trimming: 3 bases; junction bases outside the gene matches: 7. This CDR3 contains 16 residues. In nucleotides, the CDR3 is TGTGCCAGCTCACCAGTCGGCGGGAGGTCGACAGATACGCAGTATTTT. Amino acid sequence: CASSPVGGRSTDTQYF.

V usage is TRBV18 and J usage is TRBJ2-1; D is unresolved. V lost 0 bases to trimming and J lost 3 bases, with 9 bases between them. The germline CDR1 and CDR2 sequences are KGHSH and LQKENI. CDR3 size: 15 residues. In DNA, the CDR3 is TGTGCCAGCTCACCACCCCCGACGGGCTACAATGAGCAGTTCTTC. Its translation is CASSPPPTGYNEQFF.

This chain uses TRBV6-1 with TRBJ2-5; TRBD1 aligns across 8 bases. With 6 bases clipped from V and 7 bases from J, the junction kept 13 bases outside the gene matches. CDR3 length equals 15 residues. Germline V gene data show CDR1 as MNHNS and CDR2 as SASEGT. The CDR3 loop is CASRLTGAAVGTQYF. The CDR3 nucleotides are TGTGCCAGCAGATTGACAGGGGCCGCGGTTGGGACCCAGTACTTC.

The chain employs TRBV20-1 and TRBJ2-1; tentatively, D is TRBD2 (5 bases). The germline V gene has CDR1 DFQATT and CDR2 SNEGSKA (reference sequence). V lost 7 bases, J lost 8 bases, and 12 bases lay in between. The CDR3 sequence is 11 residues long. CDR3 nucleotides: TGCAGTGGGGTAGCGCAAGATGAGCAGTTCTTC. As protein: CSGVAQDEQFF.

The chain carries TRBV5-1 and TRBJ1-3; D might be TRBD1 (5 bases). The germline V gene has CDR1 SGHRS and CDR2 YFSETQ. Trimming removed 4 bases from V and 0 bases from J, with 11 bases in between. The CDR3 covers 15 residues. The CDR3 here is CASSRSGNSGNTIYF. For the CDR3, the DNA is TGCGCCAGCAGCCGGTCAGGGAACTCTGGAAACACCATATATTTT. Complete variable domain (other parts from reference TRBV5-1 and TRBJ1-3): KAGVTQTPRYLIKTRGQQVTLSCSPISGHRSVSWYQQTPGQGLQFLFEYFSETQRNKGNFPGRFSGRQFSNSRSEMNVSTLELGDSALYLCASSRSGNSGNTIYFGEGSWLTVV.

The chain employs TRBV4-2 and TRBJ2-5; 10 bases are a match to TRBD2. This CDR3 has 18 amino acids. V was pared by 0 bases and J by 4 bases, with 11 bases of the junction left unmatched. Germline V gene lookup returns CDR1 LGHNA and CDR2 YNFKEQ. For the CDR3, the DNA is TGTGCCAGCAGCCAAGATGGGGGACAGCGGGGGGGTAGAGAGACCCAGTACTTC. Its protein product is CASSQDGGQRGGRETQYF.

This chain uses TRBV7-6 with TRBJ1-2; maybe TRBD1 (5 bases). Trimming took off 5 bases at V and 7 bases at J, with 14 bases between the two ends. Germline CDR1 SGHVS, CDR2 FNYEAQ. This CDR3 has 13 amino acids. Written as DNA, the CDR3 is TGTGCCAGCAGCGGGGGGGGGATAGGTGGCTACACCTTC. This translates into CASSGGGIGGYTF.

This chain uses TRBV19 with TRBJ2-7; the match to TRBD2 covers 10 bases. The CDR3 covers 15 residues. V lost 4 bases and J lost 2; bases outside the gene matches: 5. Germline loops: CDR1 LNHDA, CDR2 SQIVND (reference sequence). This chain's CDR3 is CASSTLAGDTYEQYF. The CDR3 coding sequence is TGTGCCAGTAGTACCCTAGCGGGGGACACCTACGAGCAGTACTTC.

Remarks on this clone: The sample has other DNA sequences that encode this CDR3 too. The chain has TRBV27 and TRBJ2-7; 8 nucleotides line up with TRBD2. V dropped 2 bases and J dropped 3; count of bases not matched to a gene: 0. This CDR3 comprises 13 residues. CDR1 and CDR2 (germline): MNHEY, SMNVEV (reference sequence). The CDR3 nucleotides read TGTGCCAGCAGTTTAGCGGGAGGCTACGAGCAGTACTTC. Its translation is CASSLAGGYEQYF.

This clone was seen just once. The chain recombines TRBV27 with TRBJ2-5, with TRBD2 matching over 8 bases. V lost 11 bases, J lost 7 bases, and 9 bases stayed unmatched. CDR1 is MNHEY and CDR2 is SMNVEV in the germline V gene (reference sequence). The CDR3 is made up of 12 amino acids. The CDR3 protein is CAVGTSRVTQYF. CDR3 DNA: TGTGCCGTCGGGACTAGTCGGGTGACCCAGTACTTC.

This chain links TRBV5-3 with TRBJ1-2, with 8 bases that match TRBD1. TRBV5-3 is noted as an ORF with a role that remains uncertain. The CDR3 has 16 amino acids. J lost 1 base, V lost 0 bases, and 5 bases had no gene match. CDR3 amino acids: CARSLGPQGDNYGYTF. DNA of the CDR3: TGTGCCAGAAGCTTGGGCCCACAGGGGGATAACTATGGCTACACCTTC.

This rearrangement joins TRBV2 to TRBJ2-2; no clear D gene. Germline V gene data show CDR1 as SNHLY and CDR2 as FYNNEI. The CDR3 runs 15 residues. V was clipped by 4 bases and J by 9 bases, with 18 bases between them. Here the CDR3 reads CASSVITSGRRELFF. In DNA form, the CDR3 reads TGTGCCAGCAGTGTGATAACTTCTGGGCGCCGGGAGCTGTTTTTT.

The rearrangement uses TRBV18 and TRBJ2-5; TRBD1 aligns across 9 bases. Germline CDR1 reads KGHSH; CDR2 reads LQKENI. The length of the CDR3 is 16 residues. V dropped 6 bases and J dropped 5; count of bases not matched to a gene: 13. The CDR3 DNA follows: TGTGCCAGCTCTCCGAAATCCGGGACAGGGTTGGAGACCCAGTACTTC. Encoded protein: CASSPKSGTGLETQYF.

This clone was counted only a few times. This CDR3 is CATSTPAGTGGPGANVLTF. Written as DNA, the CDR3 is TGTGCCACCAGCACCCCAGCGGGGACAGGGGGACCTGGGGCCAACGTCCTGACTTTC. This sequence joins TRBV15 and TRBJ2-6; 11 bases fit TRBD1. With 4 bases clipped from V and 2 bases from J, the junction kept 10 bases outside the gene matches. Germline CDR1 is LNHNV and CDR2 is YYDKDF (reference sequence). The CDR3 is 19 residues long.

The CDR3 loop is CATSRDTSGNEQYF. CDR3 nucleotides: TGTGCCACCAGCAGAGATACTAGCGGAAACGAGCAGTACTTC. The chain uses TRBV15 and TRBJ2-7; 8 nucleotides line up with TRBD2. Germline trimming cut 0 bases from V and 5 bases from J; bases unmatched to any gene: 3. The germline V gene has CDR1 LNHNV and CDR2 YYDKDF (reference sequence). This CDR3 contains 14 residues.

V usage is TRBV30 and J usage is TRBJ1-2; 10 bases are a match to TRBD1. The CDR3 covers 14 residues. From germline, CDR1 is GTSNPN and CDR2 SVGIG (reference sequence). The V segment lost 1 base and the J segment 7 bases; nucleotides outside the gene matches: 6. The CDR3, as DNA: TGTGCCTGGAGTGGGACAGGGGGGGATATTGGCTACACCTTC. Translation gives CAWSGTGGDIGYTF.

The rearrangement links TRBV6-1 to TRBJ1-2; 7 bases match TRBD1. V lost 6 bases to trimming and J lost 5 bases; unmatched junction nucleotides: 3. This CDR3 is 12 amino acids long. Germline values: CDR1 MNHNS, CDR2 SASEGT. The CDR3 loop is CASRGQLYGYTF. The CDR3, as DNA: TGTGCCAGCAGGGGACAGTTGTATGGCTACACCTTC.

The chain couples TRBV19 to TRBJ1-4, with 8 bases fitting TRBD1. This CDR3 spans 15 amino acids. The germline gives CDR1 LNHDA, CDR2 SQIVND (reference sequence). Trimming took 9 bases from V and 7 from J; bases not matched to a gene: 13. The CDR3 sequence is CASGELQGAREKLFF. In DNA, the CDR3 is TGTGCCAGCGGCGAACTCCAGGGGGCGCGTGAAAAACTGTTTTTT. The full variable domain, rest sourced from reference TRBV19 and TRBJ1-4, is DGGITQSPKYLFRKEGQNVTLSCEQNLNHDAMYWYRQDPGQGLRLIYYSQIVNDFQKGDIAEGYSVSREKKESFPLTVTSAQKNPTAFYLCASGELQGAREKLFFGSGTQLSVL.

The rearrangement joins TRBV19 to TRBJ1-6; D remains ambiguous. Per germline, CDR1 LNHDA and CDR2 SQIVND (reference sequence). The ends were cut back, 1 base at V and 5 bases at J, with 12 bases in the middle. The CDR3 runs to 16 residues. CDR3 in DNA: TGTGCCAGTAGTATAGCCAGGTACCCGAATAATTCACCCCTCCACTTT. It codes for CASSIARYPNNSPLHF.

The chain employs TRBV28 and TRBJ2-1; TRBD2 agrees at 7 bases. The V gene end was trimmed by 3 bases and the J gene end by 9 bases; junction bases not matched to a gene: 8. The CDR3 is 14 amino acids. The V gene's germline CDR1 is MDHEN and CDR2 SYDVKM. This chain's CDR3 is CASSLGGSRGEQFF. DNA for the CDR3: TGTGCCAGCAGTTTGGGGGGGTCCAGAGGTGAGCAGTTCTTC.

The J gene is TRBJ2-7, the V gene TRBV10-3, with TRBD2 matching 7 bases. From germline, CDR1 is ENHRY and CDR2 SYGVKD. This CDR3 region has 15 residues. Trimming cost V 6 bases and J 0 bases; bases outside gene matches: 8. CDR3 DNA: TGTGCCATCAGCCCGCTAGCGGCCGCCTCCTACGAGCAGTACTTC. It specifies CAISPLAAASYEQYF.